This T cell receptor beta chain was identified in a study of T cell responses to AZD1222 COVID-19 vaccine. Comment on this clone: Its antigen is unknown.

Trimming cost V 2 bases and J 5 bases, with 9 bases left between them. The CDR3 covers 14 residues. Germline loops: CDR1 MNHNS, CDR2 SASEGT. Profiling relied on immunoSEQ multiplex PCR, and the TCRdb table lists in-frame clones only, not all of them. The sample lists fewer than 120,000 clones, roughly 89% occurring once. Study findings and constraints: Distributed over spike, vaccine-associated CD4 TCRs predominated at 160-218 and 743-854. Spike-specific TCR breadth and depth both grew after two AZD1222 doses. Epitopes outside B.1.351 and B.1.1.7 mutated regions reportedly drew nearly half of spike TCRs.

Pooled samples include second doses given at about 4 or 12 weeks. This material consisted of peripheral blood, taken 28 days after the second AZD1222 dose. This receptor was identified in an adult who received the AZD1222 COVID-19 vaccine. This chain joins TRBV6-1 and TRBJ1-4; D is unclear. DNA of the CDR3: TGTGCCAGCAGTGAAAGTGGGTTCAATGAAAAACTGTTTTTT. This gives the protein CASSESGFNEKLFF.